This paragraph reports one TCR beta chain. Its matching antigen is unknown. With a much larger clone just one base away, this may be a read error. The data stem from a study of identical twins. General study points: A cross-sectional statistical analysis, not follow-up of the same donors, supported the conclusions. Sharing of beta out-of-frame sequences by twins showed a weaker excess.

Carrying unique molecular identifiers, the cDNA also gained a universal primer site through template switching. Each CDR3 protein is one row after TCRdb ran MiXCR on the 5' RACE reads. This sample yields hundreds of thousands of distinct CDR3 sequences, of which approximately 7% are seen a single time; roughly 3.6% belongs to the top ten. Trimming took 9 bases from V and 12 from J; bases not matched to a gene: 10. The CDR3 runs to 12 residues. In germline, CDR1 is SGHRS, CDR2 YFSETQ. These data also featured in a second study, about yellow fever vaccine responses in identical twins. That paper states: Twins' vaccine T cell response reportedly gave the appearance of partial convergence and partial personalization.

The clonotype comes from a woman aged 18-29 years in good health. The specimen was memory (CD45RO+) T cells sorted from blood. The rearrangement uses TRBV5-1 and TRBJ2-1, with 9 bases identical to TRBD2. The CDR3 region is CAIKRTSELQFF. CDR3 in DNA: TGCGCCATCAAAAGGACTAGCGAACTGCAGTTCTTC.